Following are 25 T cell receptor beta chains from one sample sequenced in a study of cytomegalovirus exposure and HLA in healthy donors. The PCR made use of 60 Vbeta and 13 Jbeta primers. Generated by immunoSEQ multiplex PCR, the TCRdb table keeps only in-frame clones and is missing some. The sample lists just under 95,000 clones, more than 65% occurring once. Sequenced material: PBMCs. The receptors were gathered from a girl aged 2 to 9 in good health and CMV-seropositive.

The chain combines TRBV7-2 with TRBJ2-5; D remains unclear. Germline CDR1 and CDR2: SGHTA and FQGNSA. Between the trimmed V and J ends, which lost 4 bases and 5 bases, there was a span of 8 bases. The CDR3 is 12 amino acids. The CDR3 reads CASSYLRETQYF. The CDR3 region has the DNA TGTGCCAGCAGCTATTTGCGGGAGACCCAGTACTTC. Full variable domain (missing parts from reference TRBV7-2 and TRBJ2-5): GAGVSQSPSNKVTEKGKDVELRCDPISGHTALYWYRQSLGQGLEFLIYFQGNSAPDKSGLPSDRFSAERTGGSVSTLTIQRTQQEDSAVYLCASSYLRETQYFGPGTRLLVL.

The rearrangement uses TRBV28 and TRBJ2-7, with 7 positions matching TRBD1. This CDR3 region has 15 residues. CDR1 MDHEN and CDR2 SYDVKM come from the germline V gene. Losses at the gene ends were 7 bases for V and 3 bases for J; bases not matched to a gene: 12. This CDR3 is CASTSAWDSDYEQYF. For the CDR3, the DNA is TGTGCCAGCACCTCCGCTTGGGACAGTGACTACGAGCAGTACTTC. The whole variable domain, remainder taken from reference TRBV28 and TRBJ2-7, is DVKVTQSSRYLVKRTGEKVFLECVQDMDHENMFWYRQDPGLGLRLIYFSYDVKMKEKGDIPEGYSVSREKKERFSLILESASTNQTSMYLCASTSAWDSDYEQYFGPGTRLTVT.

The chain combines TRBV30 with TRBJ1-4, with TRBD1 as a possible D gene (5 bases). Trimming shortened V by 7 bases and J by 4 bases, and 13 bases separated the two germline ends. Germline V CDR1 and CDR2: GTSNPN, SVGIG (reference sequence). The CDR3 totals 13 residues. CDR3 nucleotide sequence: TGTGCCTCCCTGGGGGGTTATAATGAAAAACTGTTTTTT. Protein: CASLGGYNEKLFF.

This clone occurred once. The chain uses TRBV6-1 and TRBJ2-3; 16 positions agree with TRBD2. The CDR3 loop spans 17 amino acids. Germline CDR1 MNHNS, CDR2 SASEGT. After removal of 4 bases from V and 2 bases from J, the junction contained 3 bases not matched to a gene. The CDR3 loop reads CASSGGLAGGNTDTQYF. CDR3 bases: TGTGCCAGCAGTGGGGGACTAGCGGGAGGGAACACAGATACGCAGTATTTT.

V gene TRBV7-9 combines with J gene TRBJ2-1; D might be TRBD2 (5 bases). The germline gives CDR1 SEHNR, CDR2 FQNEAQ (reference sequence). The CDR3 loop spans 16 amino acids. Trimming removed 5 bases from V and 2 bases from J, with 16 bases in between. The CDR3 nucleotides are TGTGCCAGCAGCAACCTAGCTGGCCTTCCCTACAATGAGCAGTTCTTC. Protein sequence: CASSNLAGLPYNEQFF.

V is TRBV30 and J is TRBJ1-5; D may be TRBD1 (6 bases). The germline CDR1 and CDR2 sequences are GTSNPN and SVGIG (reference sequence). V was pared by 5 bases and J by 7 bases, with 15 bases between. The CDR3 loop spans 13 amino acids. CDR3 region: CAWAGAGSQPQHF. CDR3 DNA: TGTGCCTGGGCAGGGGCAGGGTCCCAGCCCCAGCATTTT.

This chain uses TRBV29-1 with TRBJ1-2; 11 positions agree with TRBD1. V was clipped by 7 bases and J by 6 bases; unmatched bases: 7. This CDR3 is 13 amino acids long. Germline CDR1 reads SQVTM; CDR2 reads ANQGSEA. CDR3 region: CSGGQGAGDGYTF. CDR3 DNA: TGCAGCGGTGGACAGGGGGCGGGCGATGGCTACACCTTC.

This chain connects TRBV27 to TRBJ1-2; D is ambiguous. The germline V gene has CDR1 MNHEY and CDR2 SMNVEV (reference sequence). CDR3 length: 11 amino acids. V was trimmed by 10 bases and J by 6 bases, leaving 12 bases between them. The CDR3 bases are TGTGCCACCCTAGCACGCGATGGCTACACCTTC. It codes for CATLARDGYTF.

The chain recombines TRBV28 with TRBJ2-7, with D possibly TRBD2 on 6 matching bases. V lost 7 bases and J 6 bases, leaving 19 bases between the germline ends. Germline lookup yields CDR1 MDHEN and CDR2 SYDVKM. The CDR3 covers 14 residues. CDR3 residues: CASTPAGRTGEQYF. The DNA for the CDR3 is TGTGCCAGCACTCCCGCGGGACGGACGGGCGAGCAGTACTTC.

In its sample, this clone was seen a few times. The gene calls are TRBV25-1 and TRBJ1-1, with TRBD1 matching 8 bases. Germline-derived CDR1 and CDR2 are MGHDK and SYGVNS. The CDR3 has 15 amino acids. Losses at the gene ends were 3 bases for V and 5 bases for J; bases not matched to a gene: 8. DNA for the CDR3: TGTGCCAGCAGTGATCAGACAGGGGAGGGGACTGAAGCTTTCTTT. This translates into CASSDQTGEGTEAFF.

This chain links TRBV6-6 with TRBJ2-7; TRBD2 might be the D (6 bases). Trimming pared 8 bases from V and 2 bases from J, leaving 22 bases between. Germline lookup yields CDR1 MNHNY and CDR2 SVGAGI (reference sequence). The CDR3 has 16 amino acids. The CDR3 DNA reads TGTGCCAGCGGAGCGGGTGACGCTCGGGTTACCTACGAGCAGTACTTC. It yields the protein CASGAGDARVTYEQYF.

The chain has TRBV6-4 and TRBJ2-2; 9 bases are shared with TRBD1. Germline CDR1 and CDR2: MRHNA and SNTAGT. The CDR3 is 15 amino acids. V was pared by 4 bases and J by 7 bases, with 7 bases of the junction left unmatched. CDR3 amino acids: CASSATGGANGELFF. Here the CDR3 DNA reads TGTGCCAGCAGTGCTACAGGGGGCGCCAACGGGGAGCTGTTTTTT.

This chain joins TRBV28 and TRBJ1-3; D might be TRBD1 (5 bases). Trimming left V 2 bases short and J 8 bases short, with 25 bases between. Germline V lookup: CDR1 MDHEN, CDR2 SYDVKM. The CDR3 runs to 18 residues. CDR3 protein: CASSLRQGSTLGWDTIYF. The CDR3 DNA is TGTGCCAGCAGTTTAAGGCAGGGAAGTACGCTAGGTTGGGACACCATATATTTT.

The chain employs TRBV6-6 and TRBJ1-5; 9 bases fit TRBD1. The CDR3 has 16 residues. In germline, CDR1 is MNHNY, CDR2 SVGAGI (reference sequence). Trimming at V came to 6 bases and at J to 7 bases, leaving 13 bases not matched to a gene. This CDR3 reads CASSRTGTGNGQPQHF. CDR3 DNA: TGTGCCAGCAGCCGGACCGGGACAGGGAACGGGCAGCCCCAGCATTTT.

The rearrangement uses TRBV30 and TRBJ2-5, with 15 nucleotides matching TRBD2. This CDR3 region has 17 residues. V shed 7 bases and J 5 bases; nucleotides not matched to a gene: 14. Looked up from germline, CDR1 is GTSNPN and CDR2 is SVGIG (reference sequence). CDR3 nucleotide sequence: TGTGCCTTGAGAGGAGGGACTAGCGGGAGGATGAGGGAGACCCAGTACTTC. This codes for CALRGGTSGRMRETQYF.

V and J are TRBV9 and TRBJ2-1, with a weak D call TRBD2 (5 bases). CDR1 and CDR2 from the germline V gene are SGDLS and YYNGEE. The CDR3 is 17 residues long. V lost 3 bases to trimming and J lost 6 bases, with 22 bases between them. The CDR3 DNA is TGTGCCAGCAGCGCAACAGAGCGGTTGTTTAAGGCCAATGAGCAGTTCTTC. Its protein is CASSATERLFKANEQFF.

This clone was counted between two and nine times. The chain couples TRBV6-1 to TRBJ2-3, with D hard to call. Looked up from germline, CDR1 is MNHNS and CDR2 is SASEGT. The CDR3 runs to 12 residues. V was trimmed by 8 bases and J by 6 bases, leaving 12 bases between them. The CDR3 DNA reads TGTGCCAGCCAGTTTACCCGTGATACGCAGTATTTT. Translated: CASQFTRDTQYF.

The chain recombines TRBV6-5 with TRBJ1-3; TRBD1 is a possible D gene (5 bases). The V gene's germline CDR1 is MNHEY and CDR2 SVGAGI. Trimming pared 5 bases from V and 0 bases from J, leaving 11 bases between. The CDR3 runs 15 residues. Written as DNA, the CDR3 is TGTGCCAGCAGTAAAGGGGTTGTCTCTGGAAACACCATATATTTT. Translated, it gives CASSKGVVSGNTIYF.

J is TRBJ1-1 and V is TRBV7-9; 7 bases agree with TRBD1. Germline trimming cut 5 bases from V and 3 bases from J; bases unmatched to any gene: 6. This CDR3 has 14 residues. CDR1 SEHNR and CDR2 FQNEAQ come from the germline V gene (reference sequence). The CDR3 sequence is CASSALGQHTEAFF. The CDR3 nucleotides read TGTGCCAGCAGCGCACTGGGACAGCACACTGAAGCTTTCTTT.

The DNA for the CDR3 is TGTGCCAGCAGCTGGGACAGGTTTGGCACTGAAGCTTTCTTT. This gives the protein CASSWDRFGTEAFF. This chain connects TRBV5-4 to TRBJ1-1; 8 nucleotides align to TRBD1. After removal of 3 bases from V and 4 bases from J, the junction contained 5 bases not matched to a gene. Germline loops: CDR1 SGHNT, CDR2 YYREEE (reference sequence). CDR3 length: 14 amino acids.

CDR3 bases: TGTGCCAGCAGTGAGACCCCGGGACAGGGGGCCGAAACAGATACGCAGTATTTT. Protein sequence: CASSETPGQGAETDTQYF. This sequence joins TRBV2 and TRBJ2-3; 12 nucleotides agree with TRBD1. This CDR3 spans 18 amino acids. Germline lookup yields CDR1 SNHLY and CDR2 FYNNEI. With 3 bases clipped from V and 3 bases from J, the junction kept 10 bases outside the gene matches.

There are a few counts of this clone. The chain employs TRBV13 and TRBJ1-1; D is unresolved. This CDR3 has 13 amino acids. Germline V gene sequence: CDR1 PRHDT, CDR2 FYEKMQ (reference sequence). With 3 bases removed from V and 4 bases from J, the gap between germline ends came to 9 bases. The CDR3 reads CASSFHEGTEAFF. CDR3 in DNA: TGTGCCAGCAGCTTTCATGAGGGCACTGAAGCTTTCTTT.

This chain links TRBV28 with TRBJ1-1, with D possibly being TRBD1 (5 bases). CDR3 length equals 14 residues. V lost 6 bases, J lost 4 bases, and 15 bases lay in between. Germline V gene data show CDR1 as MDHEN and CDR2 as SYDVKM. The CDR3 is CASRPTRVVTEAFF. The CDR3 DNA is TGTGCCAGCAGGCCAACCAGGGTGGTCACTGAAGCTTTCTTT.

The chain has TRBV28 and TRBJ1-1; 7 positions agree with TRBD1. The V gene end was trimmed by 5 bases and the J gene end by 5 bases; junction bases not matched to a gene: 8. The CDR3 totals 14 residues. CDR1 and CDR2 from the germline V gene are MDHEN and SYDVKM. Here the CDR3 DNA reads TGTGCCAGCAGTAAACAGGGGCAAGGGACTGAAGCTTTCTTT. Its translation is CASSKQGQGTEAFF.

This clone was recorded only once. V and J are TRBV9 and TRBJ2-5; D is ambiguous. The V gene lost 0 bases and the J gene lost 3 bases, with 6 bases spanning the gap. Germline V lookup: CDR1 SGDLS, CDR2 YYNGEE. The CDR3 consists of 13 residues. The CDR3 loop is CASSVDPEETQYF. CDR3 DNA: TGTGCCAGCAGCGTAGATCCAGAAGAGACCCAGTACTTC.